Listed below are T cell receptor beta chains from one sample, sequenced in a study of blood T cell repertoires in COVID-19. Some clones are missing from TCRdb's copy, which holds only in-frame ones; the method was immunoSEQ multiplex PCR. The data show some 460,000 clones, about nine tenths seen once. The specimen sequenced was PBMCs or T cells enriched from blood (not recorded which). The receptor source for this set is a young woman who had recovered from COVID-19. The CDR3 runs from the conserved cysteine through the conserved F or W. The order of the fields is J gene, D gene, clone size, V gene, CDR3 protein, CDR3 DNA. The D gene is left open where the match is weak. Clone size appears in some rows only: once, few, many, or a class for an expanded clone.

j_gene: TRBJ1-2
d_gene: -
abundance: -
v_gene: TRBV2
CDR3aa: CASSVQTGQDYGYTF
CDR3nt: TGTGCCAGCAGTGTACAAACAGGGCAAGACTATGGCTACACCTTC

j_gene: TRBJ1-1
d_gene: TRBD1
abundance: -
v_gene: TRBV6-5
CDR3aa: CASSLSPGQGHTEAFF
CDR3nt: TGTGCCAGCAGTTTATCTCCGGGACAGGGGCACACTGAAGCTTTCTTT

j_gene: TRBJ2-7
d_gene: TRBD2
abundance: -
v_gene: TRBV10-1
CDR3aa: CASSEGTAGGYEQYF
CDR3nt: TGCGCCAGCAGTGAGGGGACAGCGGGGGGCTACGAGCAGTACTTC

j_gene: TRBJ2-7
d_gene: -
abundance: -
v_gene: TRBV19
CDR3aa: CASSIVPGQRSYEQYF
CDR3nt: TGTGCCAGTAGTATAGTTCCCGGACAGCGATCCTACGAGCAGTACTTC

j_gene: TRBJ1-2
d_gene: TRBD1
abundance: -
v_gene: TRBV6-1
CDR3aa: CASSEVVTGENGGYTF
CDR3nt: TGTGCCAGCAGTGAAGTGGTGACAGGGGAGAATGGTGGCTACACCTTC

j_gene: TRBJ1-2
d_gene: -
abundance: -
v_gene: TRBV5-1
CDR3aa: CASLADQGDGYTF
CDR3nt: TGCGCCAGCCTAGCGGACCAAGGCGATGGCTACACCTTC

j_gene: TRBJ2-7
d_gene: TRBD1
abundance: -
v_gene: TRBV25-1
CDR3aa: CASGQGGLYEQYF
CDR3nt: TGTGCCAGCGGACAGGGAGGCCTCTACGAGCAGTACTTC

j_gene: TRBJ2-7
d_gene: -
abundance: -
v_gene: TRBV12-5
CDR3aa: CASGSGDVYEQYF
CDR3nt: TGTGCTAGTGGTTCGGGGGACGTCTACGAGCAGTACTTC

j_gene: TRBJ1-1
d_gene: -
abundance: -
v_gene: TRBV5-4
CDR3aa: CASSIEGWGDTEAFF
CDR3nt: TGTGCCAGCTCCATAGAGGGGTGGGGGGACACTGAAGCTTTCTTT

j_gene: TRBJ2-7
d_gene: TRBD2
abundance: few
v_gene: TRBV6-8
CDR3aa: CASSYSLAGENEQYF
CDR3nt: TGTGCCAGCAGTTACTCACTAGCGGGGGAAAACGAGCAGTACTTC

j_gene: TRBJ2-5
d_gene: TRBD1
abundance: -
v_gene: TRBV12-3/TRBV12-4
CDR3aa: CASSLDRGGFKYF
CDR3nt: TGTGCCAGCAGTTTGGACAGGGGAGGTTTTAAGTACTTC

j_gene: TRBJ1-5
d_gene: -
abundance: -
v_gene: TRBV10-2
CDR3aa: CASSESGLSNQPQHF
CDR3nt: TGCGCCAGCAGTGAGTCTGGGCTTAGCAATCAGCCCCAGCATTTT

j_gene: TRBJ2-7
d_gene: TRBD1
abundance: few
v_gene: TRBV27
CDR3aa: CASSPYNAQGGHEQYF
CDR3nt: TGTGCCAGCAGTCCCTACAACGCACAGGGGGGCCACGAGCAGTACTTC

j_gene: TRBJ1-4
d_gene: -
abundance: -
v_gene: TRBV2
CDR3aa: CASHTGGGGKLFF
CDR3nt: TGTGCCAGCCACACGGGGGGAGGAGGAAAACTGTTTTTT

j_gene: TRBJ2-6
d_gene: -
abundance: -
v_gene: TRBV7-2
CDR3aa: CASTEGGAGSGANVLTF
CDR3nt: TGTGCCAGCACCGAGGGGGGGGCAGGCTCTGGGGCCAACGTCCTGACTTTC

j_gene: TRBJ1-4
d_gene: TRBD1
abundance: -
v_gene: TRBV6-1
CDR3aa: CASSDRSLQGAGEKLFF
CDR3nt: TGTGCCAGCAGTGATCGGTCACTACAGGGGGCCGGTGAAAAACTGTTTTTT

j_gene: TRBJ2-4
d_gene: TRBD2
abundance: -
v_gene: TRBV7-8
CDR3aa: CASSLGLAGAVAKNIQYF
CDR3nt: TGTGCCAGCAGCTTAGGACTAGCGGGGGCCGTAGCCAAAAACATTCAGTACTTC

j_gene: TRBJ2-1
d_gene: -
abundance: -
v_gene: TRBV5-1
CDR3aa: CASSSNRANEQFF
CDR3nt: TGCGCCAGCAGCTCAAACAGGGCCAATGAGCAGTTCTTC

j_gene: TRBJ1-1
d_gene: -
abundance: -
v_gene: TRBV29-1
CDR3aa: CSVEIRGGVNTEAFF
CDR3nt: TGCAGCGTTGAAATCCGAGGGGGGGTGAACACTGAAGCTTTCTTT

j_gene: TRBJ1-5
d_gene: -
abundance: once
v_gene: TRBV2
CDR3aa: CASSERGEGYQPQHF
CDR3nt: TGTGCCAGCAGTGAACGGGGAGAGGGCTATCAGCCCCAGCATTTT

j_gene: TRBJ1-2
d_gene: -
abundance: -
v_gene: TRBV3-1/TRBV3-2
CDR3aa: CASSQGGGEGYTF
CDR3nt: TGTGCCAGCAGCCAAGGTGGCGGTGAGGGCTACACCTTC

j_gene: TRBJ1-3
d_gene: -
abundance: -
v_gene: TRBV5-4
CDR3aa: CASTRTRAGNTIYF
CDR3nt: TGTGCCAGCACCCGGACTCGGGCCGGAAACACCATATATTTT

j_gene: TRBJ1-2
d_gene: -
abundance: -
v_gene: TRBV6-5
CDR3aa: CASSSRAGTPEGYTF
CDR3nt: TGTGCCAGCAGTAGCCGCGCCGGGACTCCGGAGGGCTACACCTTC

j_gene: TRBJ2-2
d_gene: -
abundance: -
v_gene: TRBV7-2
CDR3aa: CASSSDNTGELFF
CDR3nt: TGTGCCAGCAGTTCAGATAACACCGGGGAGCTGTTTTTT

j_gene: TRBJ2-1
d_gene: -
abundance: -
v_gene: TRBV4-1
CDR3aa: CASSLVAYNEQFF
CDR3nt: TGCGCCAGCAGCCTGGTAGCCTACAATGAGCAGTTCTTC

j_gene: TRBJ2-6
d_gene: TRBD1
abundance: -
v_gene: TRBV25-1
CDR3aa: CASSPTGGGSGANVLTF
CDR3nt: TGTGCCAGCTCCCCGACAGGGGGTGGGTCTGGGGCCAACGTCCTGACTTTC

j_gene: TRBJ1-2
d_gene: TRBD1
abundance: -
v_gene: TRBV4-1
CDR3aa: CASSRGTGEIYGYTF
CDR3nt: TGCGCCAGCAGCCGAGGAACAGGGGAGATCTATGGCTACACCTTC

j_gene: TRBJ2-5
d_gene: -
abundance: -
v_gene: TRBV7-2
CDR3aa: CASSLIAAQETQYF
CDR3nt: TGTGCCAGCAGCCTAATAGCGGCACAAGAGACCCAGTACTTC

j_gene: TRBJ1-6
d_gene: -
abundance: -
v_gene: TRBV5-1
CDR3aa: CASSLAGGQDNSPLHF
CDR3nt: TGCGCCAGCAGCTTGGCCGGAGGGCAGGATAATTCACCCCTCCACTTT

j_gene: TRBJ2-7
d_gene: TRBD1
abundance: -
v_gene: TRBV10-3
CDR3aa: CASQGQVETSYEQYF
CDR3nt: TGTGCCTCCCAAGGACAGGTGGAGACCTCCTACGAGCAGTACTTC

j_gene: TRBJ1-2
d_gene: TRBD1
abundance: -
v_gene: TRBV27
CDR3aa: CASRDSGDRAYGYTF
CDR3nt: TGTGCCAGCAGGGATTCGGGGGACAGGGCCTATGGCTACACCTTC

j_gene: TRBJ1-2
d_gene: -
abundance: -
v_gene: TRBV6-2/TRBV6-3
CDR3aa: CASSYGQAGGYTF
CDR3nt: TGTGCCAGCAGTTACGGGCAGGCTGGGGGCTACACCTTC

j_gene: TRBJ2-1
d_gene: TRBD2
abundance: once
v_gene: TRBV2
CDR3aa: CASRDAGSGGGEQFF
CDR3nt: TGTGCCAGCAGGGACGCGGGTAGCGGGGGAGGAGAGCAGTTCTTC

j_gene: TRBJ2-7
d_gene: -
abundance: once
v_gene: TRBV5-6
CDR3aa: CASSSDSDLGEQYF
CDR3nt: TGTGCCAGCAGCTCGGACAGTGACCTGGGGGAGCAGTACTTC

j_gene: TRBJ1-4
d_gene: -
abundance: -
v_gene: TRBV9
CDR3aa: CASSVAGEEEKLFF
CDR3nt: TGTGCCAGCAGCGTAGCTGGGGAGGAGGAAAAACTGTTTTTT

j_gene: TRBJ2-7
d_gene: TRBD1
abundance: -
v_gene: TRBV5-1
CDR3aa: CASTPAAGGNYEQYF
CDR3nt: TGCGCCAGCACTCCGGCCGCAGGGGGCAACTACGAGCAGTACTTC

j_gene: TRBJ1-2
d_gene: -
abundance: once
v_gene: TRBV6-2/TRBV6-3
CDR3aa: CASSSPRRGGPVDLMDYTF
CDR3nt: TGTGCCAGCAGCTCACCGAGACGGGGGGGTCCCGTCGATCTTATGGACTACACCTTC

j_gene: TRBJ2-3
d_gene: TRBD2
abundance: -
v_gene: TRBV7-9
CDR3aa: CASSLGDSGYTDTQYF
CDR3nt: TGTGCCAGCAGCCTGGGGGATAGCGGGTACACAGATACGCAGTATTTT

j_gene: TRBJ1-2
d_gene: -
abundance: few
v_gene: TRBV6-5
CDR3aa: CASRQGYLYGYTF
CDR3nt: TGTGCCAGCAGGCAGGGATATTTGTATGGCTACACCTTC

j_gene: TRBJ1-1
d_gene: -
abundance: -
v_gene: TRBV27
CDR3aa: CASSLFSGEGTEAFF
CDR3nt: TGTGCCAGCAGTTTATTTTCCGGGGAGGGGACTGAAGCTTTCTTT

j_gene: TRBJ1-6
d_gene: TRBD1
abundance: -
v_gene: TRBV7-9
CDR3aa: CASTGQGGGRKDSPLHF
CDR3nt: TGTGCCAGCACCGGCCAGGGGGGAGGACGTAAGGATTCACCCCTCCACTTT

j_gene: TRBJ2-2
d_gene: -
abundance: -
v_gene: TRBV4-1
CDR3aa: CASSPLERINTGELFF
CDR3nt: TGCGCCAGCAGCCCCCTAGAGCGGATCAACACCGGGGAGCTGTTTTTT

j_gene: TRBJ2-5
d_gene: TRBD2
abundance: -
v_gene: TRBV5-5
CDR3aa: CASSLLAGGQETQYF
CDR3nt: TGTGCCAGCAGCCTATTAGCGGGGGGCCAAGAGACCCAGTACTTC

j_gene: TRBJ1-3
d_gene: -
abundance: -
v_gene: TRBV19
CDR3aa: CASSGSSGNTIYF
CDR3nt: TGTGCCAGTAGTGGCAGCTCTGGAAACACCATATATTTT

j_gene: TRBJ1-1
d_gene: TRBD1
abundance: -
v_gene: TRBV6-5
CDR3aa: CASRKTTGTEAFF
CDR3nt: TGTGCCAGCAGGAAAACGACAGGGACTGAAGCTTTCTTT

j_gene: TRBJ2-1
d_gene: -
abundance: -
v_gene: TRBV7-7
CDR3aa: CASSLAYAPSSYNEQFF
CDR3nt: TGTGCTAGCAGCTTAGCGTACGCCCCGAGCTCCTACAATGAGCAGTTCTTC

j_gene: TRBJ2-5
d_gene: TRBD1
abundance: -
v_gene: TRBV24-1
CDR3aa: CATREPGQVIEETQYF
CDR3nt: TGTGCCACCAGGGAACCGGGACAGGTAATCGAAGAGACCCAGTACTTC

j_gene: TRBJ1-2
d_gene: -
abundance: -
v_gene: TRBV3-1/TRBV3-2
CDR3aa: CASAQGDGGYTF
CDR3nt: TGTGCCAGCGCACAGGGAGACGGGGGCTACACCTTC

j_gene: TRBJ1-2
d_gene: -
abundance: few
v_gene: TRBV4-1
CDR3aa: CASSHILGTRTF
CDR3nt: TGCGCCAGCAGCCACATATTAGGGACTAGGACCTTC

j_gene: TRBJ2-1
d_gene: -
abundance: -
v_gene: TRBV7-2
CDR3aa: CASSLGTGRSYNEQFF
CDR3nt: TGTGCCAGCAGCTTAGGTACGGGGAGAAGCTACAATGAGCAGTTCTTC

j_gene: TRBJ1-6
d_gene: -
abundance: -
v_gene: TRBV10-3
CDR3aa: CAISEGAGMNSPLHF
CDR3nt: TGTGCCATCAGTGAAGGGGCAGGGATGAATTCACCCCTCCACTTT

j_gene: TRBJ1-2
d_gene: TRBD1
abundance: -
v_gene: TRBV4-1
CDR3aa: CASSQTGTGDRYTF
CDR3nt: TGCGCCAGCAGCCAAACCGGGACAGGGGATAGGTACACCTTC

j_gene: TRBJ2-5
d_gene: TRBD2
abundance: -
v_gene: TRBV7-9
CDR3aa: CASSEAGGQETQYF
CDR3nt: TGTGCCAGCAGCGAAGCGGGGGGACAAGAGACCCAGTACTTC

j_gene: TRBJ2-7
d_gene: -
abundance: -
v_gene: TRBV7-2
CDR3aa: CASSSQQEGSEQYF
CDR3nt: TGTGCCAGCAGCTCCCAGCAGGAAGGTTCCGAGCAGTACTTC

j_gene: TRBJ1-2
d_gene: -
abundance: -
v_gene: TRBV29-1
CDR3aa: CSVDDGPQDGYTF
CDR3nt: TGCAGCGTTGATGACGGCCCCCAGGATGGCTACACCTTC

j_gene: TRBJ2-3
d_gene: -
abundance: -
v_gene: TRBV29-1
CDR3aa: CSVEWAAADTQYF
CDR3nt: TGCAGCGTTGAATGGGCAGCGGCAGATACGCAGTATTTT

j_gene: TRBJ1-1
d_gene: -
abundance: -
v_gene: TRBV4-1
CDR3aa: CASSHLDLGTEAFF
CDR3nt: TGCGCCAGCAGCCATCTTGACTTAGGCACTGAAGCTTTCTTT

j_gene: TRBJ1-5
d_gene: TRBD1
abundance: -
v_gene: TRBV30
CDR3aa: CAWSRDREGPQHF
CDR3nt: TGTGCCTGGAGTAGGGACAGGGAGGGACCCCAGCATTTT

j_gene: TRBJ1-4
d_gene: -
abundance: few
v_gene: TRBV13
CDR3aa: CASSPPLGGVAHEKLFF
CDR3nt: TGTGCCAGCAGCCCACCCCTTGGAGGCGTTGCCCATGAAAAACTGTTTTTT

j_gene: TRBJ2-3
d_gene: -
abundance: -
v_gene: TRBV11-2
CDR3aa: CASSLGPDTQYF
CDR3nt: TGTGCCAGCAGCTTGGGGCCAGATACGCAGTATTTT